The 12 T cell receptor beta chains below were found in one sample sequenced in a study of T cells in localized non-small cell lung cancer. Clones were read by immunoSEQ multiplex PCR, and TCRdb kept only the in-frame ones, dropping some. The sample has around 26,000 clones; approximately 84% are singletons. The material was peripheral blood, obtained before any cancer treatment. The receptors here all came from a man aged 35 to 69 with stage III squamous cell lung carcinoma.

The chain joins TRBV29-1 to TRBJ2-1; 8 bases map to TRBD2. CDR3 length: 14 residues. CDR1 is SQVTM and CDR2 is ANQGSEA in the germline V gene. V lost 3 bases to trimming and J lost 4 bases; unmatched junction nucleotides: 5. CDR3 bases: TGCAGCGTTGATCCGGGAGGGTCGTACAATGAGCAGTTCTTC. Amino acids: CSVDPGGSYNEQFF.

The rearrangement links TRBV10-3 to TRBJ2-1; D uncertain. The V gene lost 2 bases and the J gene lost 7 bases, with 12 bases spanning the gap. Looked up from germline, CDR1 is ENHRY and CDR2 is SYGVKD. CDR3 size: 14 residues. The CDR3: CAISEALFENEQFF. In nucleotides, the CDR3 is TGTGCCATCAGTGAGGCCCTTTTCGAGAATGAGCAGTTCTTC.

A remark on this clone: At one boundary the junction diverges from the germline segment, which might be a read error. The DNA of the CDR3 is TGTGCCAGCAGCCACGTGGAGAACGCTGAAGCTTTCTTT. Amino acid sequence: CASSHVENAEAFF. This chain uses TRBV7-9 with TRBJ1-1, with no clear D. This CDR3 has 13 amino acids. Germline V gene lookup returns CDR1 SEHNR and CDR2 FQNEAQ (reference sequence).

The gene calls are TRBV19 and TRBJ2-7; 8 bases match TRBD2. The CDR3 is made up of 16 amino acids. V was pared by 3 bases and J by 1 base, with 8 bases of the junction left unmatched. The germline gives CDR1 LNHDA, CDR2 SQIVND (reference sequence). This CDR3 reads CASSIVIGGRSYEQYF. In nucleotides, the CDR3 is TGTGCCAGTAGTATTGTGATAGGCGGGAGGTCCTACGAGCAGTACTTC.

The gene calls are TRBV6-1 and TRBJ2-3; D call uncertain. Trimming left V 1 base short and J 5 bases short, with 13 bases between. Germline-derived CDR1 and CDR2 are MNHNS and SASEGT. The CDR3 runs to 15 residues. CDR3 bases: TGTGCCAGCAGTGAAGATCCCCGGAGAAGAGATACGCAGTATTTT. This sequence encodes CASSEDPRRRDTQYF.

The chain has TRBV6-5 and TRBJ2-6; D gene unclear. CDR1 and CDR2 from the germline V gene are MNHEY and SVGAGI. Trimming pared 5 bases from V and 2 bases from J, leaving 10 bases between. The CDR3 sequence is 15 residues long. The DNA of the CDR3 is TGTGCCAGCAGTATAAGAAGGGCTGGGGCCAACGTCCTGACTTTC. Protein sequence: CASSIRRAGANVLTF.

The chain has TRBV7-9 and TRBJ2-7; D tentatively reads TRBD1 or TRBD2 (6 bases each). The CDR3 consists of 12 residues. V was clipped by 3 bases and J by 6 bases, with 9 bases between them. Germline V CDR1 and CDR2: SEHNR, FQNEAQ (reference sequence). CDR3 loop: CASSFGGGEQYF. In DNA form, the CDR3 reads TGTGCCAGCAGCTTCGGGGGCGGCGAGCAGTACTTC.

The chain is built from TRBV28 and TRBJ1-1; D possibly corresponds to TRBD1 (5 bases). Germline CDR1 MDHEN, CDR2 SYDVKM. The CDR3 is 15 residues long. V lost 8 bases and J 0 bases, leaving 16 bases between the germline ends. The CDR3 DNA is TGTGCCAGCGCCCGGGGCCGAGTCATGAACACTGAAGCTTTCTTT. It encodes CASARGRVMNTEAFF. The whole variable domain, remainder taken from reference TRBV28 and TRBJ1-1, is DVKVTQSSRYLVKRTGEKVFLECVQDMDHENMFWYRQDPGLGLRLIYFSYDVKMKEKGDIPEGYSVSREKKERFSLILESASTNQTSMYLCASARGRVMNTEAFFGQGTRLTVV.

The V and J genes are TRBV5-8 and TRBJ2-1, with TRBD1 matching 7 bases. J was trimmed by 3 bases and V by 2 bases; bases with no gene match: 2. This CDR3 is built from 14 residues. CDR1 SGHTS and CDR2 YDEGEE come from the germline V gene. CDR3: CASSFNRGYNEQFF. In DNA form, the CDR3 reads TGTGCCAGCAGCTTTAACAGGGGCTACAATGAGCAGTTCTTC.

Comments on this clone: Other DNA sequences in this specimen translate into the identical CDR3. The chain carries TRBV28 and TRBJ1-1; D is unresolved. With 2 bases removed from V and 0 bases from J, the gap between germline ends came to 1 base. This CDR3 has 12 residues. Germline CDR1 reads MDHEN; CDR2 reads SYDVKM. CDR3 loop: CASSLMNTEAFF. In DNA form, the CDR3 reads TGTGCCAGCAGTTTAATGAACACTGAAGCTTTCTTT.

V is TRBV5-4 and J is TRBJ2-4; D tentatively reads TRBD1 or TRBD2 (5 bases each). CDR3 size: 14 residues. V was shortened by 2 bases and J by 6 bases, with 12 bases between the two germline ends. The V gene's germline CDR1 is SGHNT and CDR2 YYREEE (reference sequence). The DNA for the CDR3 is TGTGCCAGCAGCTTATGGGGCGGAGGAAACATTCAGTACTTC. Translating gives CASSLWGGGNIQYF.

This clone has more than one count but fewer than ten. This sequence joins TRBV2 and TRBJ2-2; 8 positions match TRBD2. After removal of 7 bases from V and 1 base from J, the junction contained 2 bases not matched to a gene. Germline lookup yields CDR1 SNHLY and CDR2 FYNNEI. The CDR3 is 14 residues long. CDR3 residues: CASTLAVNTGELFF. DNA of the CDR3: TGTGCCAGCACACTAGCGGTGAACACCGGGGAGCTGTTTTTT.